This TCR beta chain was captured by sequencing in a study of cytomegalovirus exposure and HLA in healthy donors. This clone was recorded a few times. Its antigen is undetermined. Trimming stripped 2 bases from V and 4 bases from J, with 9 bases between. This CDR3 spans 13 amino acids. Overall study findings and caveats: The authors confirmed in vitro that three CMV-associated chains were specific for CMV antigens. TCR beta chains numbering roughly 150 were designated cytomegalovirus-associated. In a later analysis, specific HLA alleles were associated with 15,000 to 20,000 TCR beta sequences at a 0.05 false discovery rate. Being productive about 87% or about 30% of the time was typical of most TCR beta V segments in an earlier analysis.

The study ran its PCR with 60 Vbeta and 13 Jbeta primers. TCRdb keeps only in-frame clones here, not all; method: immunoSEQ multiplex PCR. Of 110,000 or so clones in the sample, around 77% were seen once. This chain uses TRBV5-3 with TRBJ1-1, with D perhaps matching TRBD1 (5 bases). TRBV5-3 is annotated as an ORF whose role is uncertain. Sequenced material: PBMCs. The receptor was isolated from a woman aged 30 to 39 in good health and CMV-seropositive. The CDR3 protein is CARSFDSGTEAFF. The CDR3 DNA reads as TGTGCCAGAAGCTTTGACAGTGGCACTGAAGCTTTCTTT.